This TCR beta chain was observed in a study of T cells in Graves' hyperthyroidism and ophthalmopathy. The source material, RNA transcripts, was used to amplify TCR beta CDR3 regions. The study used the HTBI primer set for a first-round RT-PCR of the TCR CDR3. One entry per CDR3 protein results from TCRdb running MiXCR on the multiplex PCR reads. The sample contains under 200,000 distinct CDR3 sequences, 9.4% of which appear only once. Blood was drawn at first hyperthyroidism diagnosis, before any ophthalmopathy symptoms. The CDR3 spans 17 residues. The V end was cut by 3 bases, the J end by 0 bases, with 14 bases between. The germline CDR1 and CDR2 sequences are SGHVS and FNYEAQ. Ten or more counts support this clonotype.

The sequence came from a woman aged 18-30 years with Graves' hyperthyroidism that later progressed to Graves' ophthalmopathy. The rearrangement joins TRBV7-6 to TRBJ1-4; the D gene is possibly TRBD1 (5 bases). Source material: blood. The CDR3 nucleotides are TGTGCCAGCAGCTTTACTGCCCGACAGCCAACTAATGAAAAACTGTTTTTT. As protein: CASSFTARQPTNEKLFF.